This paragraph reports one TCR beta chain. The target antigen is unknown. This entry comes from a study of T cell responses to AZD1222 COVID-19 vaccine. Study results and caveats: Sampled repertoires all dated from after the peak T cell response. CD4 TCRs covered the whole spike, strongest at regions 160-218 and 743-854.

V was trimmed by 4 bases and J by 8 bases, leaving 7 bases between them. The CDR3 length is 11 residues. Germline CDR1 is SGHDT and CDR2 is YYEEEE. The table came from immunoSEQ multiplex PCR; TCRdb's copy has only in-frame clones and leaves some out. Here the sample spans roughly 120,000 clones, 75% to 90% being singletons. The receptor comes from an adult who received the AZD1222 COVID-19 vaccine. This rearrangement joins TRBV5-6 to TRBJ1-3, with unresolved D. The sample here was peripheral blood, taken 28 days after the second AZD1222 dose. CDR3 region: CASSRRDTIYF. The DNA of the CDR3 is TGTGCCAGCAGCAGGAGGGACACCATATATTTT.